The 9 T cell receptor beta chains presented below share a single source sample, sequenced in a study of T cell clones after liver transplantation. The table came from immunoSEQ multiplex PCR; TCRdb's copy has only in-frame clones and leaves some out. The sample lists about 75,000 clones, about 88% occurring once. The sample here was CD4+ T cells from blood, taken before liver transplant. These receptors originate from a human donor who received a liver transplant.

The genes are TRBV11-3 and TRBJ2-1; D is perhaps TRBD2 (6 bases). Deletions cut 3 bases from V and 8 bases from J, with 17 bases between. The length of the CDR3 is 15 residues. Germline CDR1 is SGHNT and CDR2 is YENEEA. The CDR3 region is CASSFQAGGVDEQFF. The CDR3 DNA reads TGTGCCAGCAGCTTTCAAGCGGGCGGGGTGGATGAGCAGTTCTTC.

The rearrangement uses TRBV7-2 and TRBJ2-7; D might be TRBD2 (6 bases). Germline V lookup: CDR1 SGHTA, CDR2 FQGNSA. Trimming took off 5 bases at V and 1 base at J, with 9 bases between the two ends. There are 13 residues in the CDR3. The CDR3: CASSRRESYEQYF. The CDR3, as DNA: TGTGCCAGCAGCAGGCGGGAATCCTACGAGCAGTACTTC.

The V call is TRBV11-3, the J call TRBJ1-1, with no clear D. CDR3 size: 13 residues. Germline CDR1 and CDR2: SGHNT and YENEEA. V dropped 3 bases and J dropped 4 bases, with 9 bases sitting between them. DNA of the CDR3: TGTGCCAGCAGCTTCGGTCCCCTCACTGAAGCTTTCTTT. It codes for CASSFGPLTEAFF.

The chain employs TRBV29-1 and TRBJ1-3; 7 bases are a match to TRBD1. CDR1 and CDR2 (germline): SQVTM, ANQGSEA. The CDR3 is 13 amino acids. J lost 2 bases, V lost 7 bases, and 5 bases had no gene match. The CDR3 spells CSAGGLTGNTIYF. DNA for the CDR3: TGCAGCGCAGGGGGATTAACTGGAAACACCATATATTTT.

V usage is TRBV30 and J usage is TRBJ2-3; D is perhaps TRBD2 (6 bases). CDR1 and CDR2 (germline): GTSNPN, SVGIG (reference sequence). Trimming took 0 bases from V and 11 from J, leaving 21 bases between them. The CDR3 is 15 amino acids. The CDR3 region is CAWSVPGRRAWGQYF. CDR3 sequence (DNA): TGTGCCTGGAGTGTACCAGGGAGGCGGGCTTGGGGGCAGTATTTT.

This clone was counted once. The genes are TRBV27 and TRBJ2-7; D gene uncertain. The germline V gene has CDR1 MNHEY and CDR2 SMNVEV (reference sequence). The CDR3 loop spans 15 amino acids. V gave up 5 bases and J gave up 1 base, with 15 bases separating them. Here the CDR3 reads CASSLTGLSSYEQYF. Written as DNA, the CDR3 is TGTGCCAGCAGTCTAACCGGTTTGAGTTCCTACGAGCAGTACTTC.

A word on this clone: Compared with germline, one end of the junction differs, possibly owing to a read error. This chain connects TRBV4-2 to TRBJ2-1; 8 bases map to TRBD1. This CDR3 has 16 amino acids. The germline gives CDR1 LGHNA, CDR2 YNFKEQ. Here the CDR3 reads CASSQDLGTGYSEQFF. The DNA for the CDR3 is TGTGCCAGCAGCCAAGATCTAGGGACAGGTTACAGTGAGCAGTTCTTC.

The rearrangement links TRBV30 to TRBJ1-5, with D perhaps TRBD1 (5 bases). The germline CDR1 and CDR2 sequences are GTSNPN and SVGIG (reference sequence). V shed 3 bases and J shed 7 bases, with 22 bases lying between them. This CDR3 is 16 amino acids long. CDR3 loop: CAWRASRGSSLQPQHF. The CDR3 DNA is TGTGCCTGGAGAGCTTCCCGGGGGTCATCTTTACAGCCCCAGCATTTT.

The chain has TRBV5-1 and TRBJ2-3; weak D call: TRBD2 (6 bases). The germline gives CDR1 SGHRS, CDR2 YFSETQ. This CDR3 spans 15 amino acids. V lost 2 bases and J lost 4, with 14 bases in between. The CDR3 DNA is TGCGCCAGCAGCTTCGGACTACTCGAGGCAGATACGCAGTATTTT. Its protein product is CASSFGLLEADTQYF. The variable domain in full, completed from reference TRBV5-1 and TRBJ2-3, reads KAGVTQTPRYLIKTRGQQVTLSCSPISGHRSVSWYQQTPGQGLQFLFEYFSETQRNKGNFPGRFSGRQFSNSRSEMNVSTLELGDSALYLCASSFGLLEADTQYFGPGTRLTVL.